The source of this TCR beta chain is a study of T cell repertoires in cytomegalovirus infection (dated by TCRdb to about 2019). Some background on the complete study: The HLA type of each donor mattered for the analysis, because public TCR beta signatures pointed to carriage of CMV infection along with the matching HLA type.

For this chain, trimming is 7 bases at the V end and 7 bases at the J end, and the number of junction bases without a gene match is 8. The CDR1 and CDR2 encoded by the germline V gene (reference sequence) are LNHDA and SQIVND. Inclusive of the bounding cysteine and phenylalanine, the CDR3 is 13 residues long. This entry keeps only the CDR3 DNA: 39 bases, framed from base 1. The full study reports these points: Cumulative frequency of public TCR beta family members discriminated carriers of CMV infection plus the relevant HLA type in this cohort and an independent approximately 370-donor cohort. The ex vivo response was dominated by HLA-C-restricted CMV-specific TCR beta clonotypes, which also provided the single most frequent clonotype in two of eight donors.

The run used an Illumina HiSeq 1500. The public reads were quality trimmed at Q25 with fastp and then assembled into clones with MiXCR by TCRdb, keeping productive beta chains. Every CDR3 protein is listed once, alongside the most common genes and DNA of its rows. The sample table lists 400,000 or so distinct CDR3 sequences, under 40% of them with a count of one. The top ten clonotypes cover roughly 15% of the sample. This clonotype appeared a few times. Its antigen is unknown. The sample holds no much larger clone one base away, and base qualities are not on file. The chain joins TRBV19 to TRBJ1-1, with 8 bases aligning to TRBD1. The specimen sequenced was PBMCs. This sequence originates from a human donor in good health (CMV status not recorded). Some clones in this sample may be carry-over from other donors' samples. The CDR3 sequence is CASTPDRGSEAFF. The DNA reads as follows: TGTGCCAGTACCCCCGACAGGGGAAGTGAAGCTTTCTTT.